What follows describes a single T cell receptor (beta chain). This clonotype was counted only a few times. Its cognate antigen has yet to be identified. Per-nucleotide qualities are absent, and no much larger clonotype sits a single base away. The time point label here, explained by the study, means: persistent/refractory GD, antithyroid drugs over 5 years with positive TRAb. RNA was extracted from PBMCs in TRIzol for both TCR sequencing and RNA sequencing. Graves' disease was diagnosed according to American Thyroid Association guidelines. Patients for the study were recruited at an endocrinology department in Xi'an, China. Each patient gave roughly 8.4 milliliters of peripheral blood, collected in an EDTA anticoagulant tube. Ficoll Paque Plus density gradient separation was used to isolate PBMCs, and no additional T cell sorting was done. An Agilent 2100 Bioanalyzer and agarose gel were used to check RNA quality, and a NanoDrop 2000 was used to measure RNA concentration.

This sample was taken from a study of regulatory T cells in long-lasting Graves disease (dated by TCRdb to the early 2020s). Background for the entire study: To count as having persistent Graves' disease, a patient had to have received antithyroid drug treatment for over 5 years with TSH receptor autoantibodies remaining persistently positive. This study used TCR sequencing and RNA sequencing of peripheral blood to compare persistent Graves' disease patients against newly diagnosed Graves' disease patients. The study was conducted in China and was registered as a clinical trial. A total of about 33 samples underwent TCR sequencing, from around 13 patients with persistent Graves' disease and roughly 20 patients with newly diagnosed Graves' disease. Antithyroid drugs had been taken for approximately 10 years on average by persistent Graves' disease patients in the clinical cohort. Points the paper makes about the study in general: More public clonotypes were shared among persistent patients (under 3,000) than among newly diagnosed patients (more than 950). Because the primary lesion, thyroid tissue, could not be accessed, the study looked at peripheral blood alone. The authors acknowledged the small sample size as a limitation that may reduce accuracy. Compared with newly diagnosed patients, persistent Graves' disease patients had lower TCR Shannon entropy and fewer highly expanded clones, which suggests clonal expansion. Preferential use of TRBV28, TRBJ1-2 and TRBJ2-5 was observed in persistent disease, whereas TRBV20-1 and TRBJ2-1 were favored in newly diagnosed disease. Only the TCR beta chain was sequenced and analyzed.

Sequences DFQATT (CDR1) and SNEGSKA (CDR2) are obtained from the germline V gene (reference sequence). From its cysteine to its phenylalanine, the CDR3 spans 12 amino acids. Only CDR3 DNA is held: 36 bases, read in frame from base 1. At the junction V is shortened by 3 bases and J by 6 bases, with 11 bases in between. The protocol used for the library was multiplex PCR. The instrument given in TCRdb is Illumina HiSeq 4000. TCR beta libraries were built with iRepertoire HTBI primers and Arm-PCR amplification of CDR3 regions. Before sequencing, the PCR products went through gel purification. The authors processed their data as follows. A total of 62 TRBV and more than twelve TRBJ segments were identified across samples and were used for gene usage analysis of CDR3 amino acid clonotypes. COPE and FqMerger were used to merge filtered high-quality paired reads into contigs. BLAST was used to align contigs to IMGT TRBV, TRBD and TRBJ reference genes, with CDR3 defined following IMGT. Clonotypes above 0.1% frequency were classified as highly expanded clones. Shannon entropy served as the measure of repertoire diversity, while the Gini coefficient captured V-J evenness. Clonotypes shared by more than one individual were considered public. TCRdb reanalyzed the raw reads on its own, using fastp at Q25 for trimming and MiXCR for clone calling, and kept in-frame beta chains. Rows merge per CDR3 protein into single entries with the most common DNA and genes. TCRdb's processing, not the study's, gives the V and J calls here. Across this sample there are a few hundred thousand distinct CDR3 sequences, with 20% to 25% seen only once. Roughly an eighth of the sample comes from the top ten.

The receptor chain draws on TRBV20-1 and TRBJ1-1, with a weak D call of TRBD1 (6 bases match). This TCR derives from a female donor with Graves disease. The sequences come from peripheral blood mononuclear cells (PBMCs), collected when the disease was refractory, from a patient treated with antithyroid drugs. The CDR3 loop reads CSARWGAAEAFF. The nucleotides are TGCAGTGCTAGGTGGGGGGCGGCTGAAGCTTTCTTT.